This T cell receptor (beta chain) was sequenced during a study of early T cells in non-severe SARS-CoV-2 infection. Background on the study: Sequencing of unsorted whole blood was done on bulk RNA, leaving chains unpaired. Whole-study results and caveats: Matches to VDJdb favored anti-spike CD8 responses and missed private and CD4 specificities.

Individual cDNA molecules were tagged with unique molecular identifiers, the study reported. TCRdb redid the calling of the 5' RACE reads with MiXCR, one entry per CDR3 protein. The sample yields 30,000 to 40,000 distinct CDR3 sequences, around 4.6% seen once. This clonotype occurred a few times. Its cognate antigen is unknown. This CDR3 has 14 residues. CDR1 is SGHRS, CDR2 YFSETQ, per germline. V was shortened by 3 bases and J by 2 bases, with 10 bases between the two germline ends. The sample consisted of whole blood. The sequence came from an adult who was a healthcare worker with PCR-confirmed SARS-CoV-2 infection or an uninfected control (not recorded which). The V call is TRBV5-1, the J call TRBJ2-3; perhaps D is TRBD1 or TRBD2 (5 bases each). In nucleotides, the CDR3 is TGCGCCAGCAGCTGGGGGATTATCACAGATACGCAGTATTTT. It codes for CASSWGIITDTQYF.